Listed here is a single T cell receptor (beta chain). This specimen belongs to a study of blood T cell repertoires in COVID-19. Study-wide background: Spain, Italy and the United States supplied samples that represented acute and convalescent COVID-19.

Per the authors' pipeline: Estimation of nucleated cell counts relied on the amplification of reference gene primers. Profiling relied on immunoSEQ multiplex PCR, and the TCRdb table lists in-frame clones only, not all of them. That table gives V, J and clone size, and the DNA gave D and trimming. The sample holds around 130,000 clones, roughly 86% seen once. V was clipped by 5 bases and J by 3 bases, with 15 bases between them. The CDR3 covers 15 residues. CDR1 SSHAT and CDR2 FNYEAQ come from the germline V gene (reference sequence). The sequence was obtained from a human donor in a cohort sampled during active COVID-19. The rearrangement uses TRBV7-7 and TRBJ2-3; weak D call: TRBD2 (6 bases). Sequenced material: peripheral blood. For the CDR3, the DNA is TGTGCCAGCAGCCCTGCGGGGCTTGGGACAGATACGCAGTATTTT. The encoded protein is CASSPAGLGTDTQYF.